Following are 26 T cell receptor beta chains from one sample sequenced in a study of hypomethylating agent response in myelodysplastic syndrome. Clones were read by immunoSEQ multiplex PCR, and TCRdb kept only the in-frame ones, dropping some. The profile shows some 4,700 clones, roughly 84% of them singletons. The sample consisted of bone marrow, taken before or after starting hypomethylating agent treatment for myelodysplastic syndrome (not recorded which). The receptors were gathered from a human donor with myelodysplastic syndrome.

This clone was observed a few times. The chain recombines TRBV5-4 with TRBJ2-5; D is perhaps TRBD2 (6 bases). The CDR3 loop spans 14 amino acids. Trimming took off 4 bases at V and 1 base at J, with 11 bases between the two ends. CDR1 and CDR2 (germline): SGHNT, YYREEE (reference sequence). The CDR3 DNA sequence: TGTGCCAGCAGCCTGGCGGGGACCCAAGAGACCCAGTACTTC. Residues: CASSLAGTQETQYF.

The rearrangement links TRBV18 to TRBJ1-5; tentative D call: TRBD1 (5 bases). The CDR3 length is 14 residues. The germline gives CDR1 KGHSH, CDR2 LQKENI. The V end was cut by 3 bases, the J end by 6 bases, with 12 bases between. In DNA, the CDR3 is TGTGCCAGCTCACCCCCCCTTGGGGGTCAGCCCCAGCATTTT. Its protein is CASSPPLGGQPQHF.

The chain combines TRBV19 with TRBJ2-4; TRBD1 agrees at 9 bases. V was pared by 5 bases and J by 5 bases, with 7 bases of the junction left unmatched. CDR3 length: 15 amino acids. Per the germline V gene, CDR1 is LNHDA and CDR2 is SQIVND (reference sequence). The CDR3 sequence: CASSLQGARENIQYF. DNA of the CDR3: TGTGCCAGTAGTTTACAGGGGGCGCGTGAAAACATTCAGTACTTC.

The V call is TRBV4-3, the J call TRBJ2-7; a weak D match, TRBD2 (5 bases). CDR3 size: 16 residues. Trimming removed 0 bases at V and 3 bases at J, with 15 bases between. CDR1 is LGHNA, CDR2 YSLEER, per germline. CDR3 coding DNA: TGCGCCAGCAGCCAAGATCTTGGGTCCCGGGGCTACGAGCAGTACTTC. It translates to CASSQDLGSRGYEQYF.

The V call is TRBV5-4, the J call TRBJ2-5, with a possible D match to TRBD1 (6 bases). Germline values: CDR1 SGHNT, CDR2 YYREEE (reference sequence). V shed 0 bases and J shed 12 bases, with 12 bases lying between them. The CDR3 contains 12 residues. Here the CDR3 DNA reads TGTGCCAGCAGCTTGGGCCCCGGGACAAAGTACTTC. Its protein product is CASSLGPGTKYF.

The gene calls are TRBV27 and TRBJ1-1; D gene ambiguous. Germline V CDR1 and CDR2: MNHEY, SMNVEV (reference sequence). V dropped 4 bases and J dropped 4 bases, with 10 bases sitting between them. This CDR3 region has 13 residues. The CDR3 bases are TGTGCCAGCAGTTCCCCTCCAGGCACTGAAGCTTTCTTT. Translated: CASSSPPGTEAFF.

The chain carries TRBV10-3 and TRBJ2-7; 10 positions agree with TRBD1. Unmatched junction bases numbered 10, after V lost 6 bases and J lost 2 bases. CDR1 and CDR2 from the germline V gene are ENHRY and SYGVKD. The CDR3 is made up of 16 amino acids. CDR3 DNA: TGTGCCATCAGGGGTTCTGAGACAGGGGGCACCTACGAGCAGTACTTC. It translates to CAIRGSETGGTYEQYF.

The chain recombines TRBV6-6 with TRBJ2-3; 8 nucleotides agree with TRBD1. Trimming removed 6 bases from V and 2 bases from J; junction bases left unmatched: 4. Germline CDR1 and CDR2: MNHNY and SVGAGI (reference sequence). The CDR3 sequence is 14 residues long. CDR3 sequence (DNA): TGTGCCAGCAGCTTGGGACAGGACACAGATACGCAGTATTTT. Its translation is CASSLGQDTDTQYF.

V usage is TRBV5-1 and J usage is TRBJ1-1, with 9 nucleotides matching TRBD1. Germline V lookup: CDR1 SGHRS, CDR2 YFSETQ. The CDR3 consists of 16 residues. J gave up 1 base and V 1 base, and 5 bases lay outside the gene matches. In nucleotides, the CDR3 is TGCGCCAGCAGCTTGTGGGGACAGGGTGGGAACACTGAAGCTTTCTTT. The encoded protein is CASSLWGQGGNTEAFF. Filled out from reference TRBV5-1 and TRBJ1-1, the complete variable domain reads KAGVTQTPRYLIKTRGQQVTLSCSPISGHRSVSWYQQTPGQGLQFLFEYFSETQRNKGNFPGRFSGRQFSNSRSEMNVSTLELGDSALYLCASSLWGQGGNTEAFFGQGTRLTVV.

This clone has a single count. The rearrangement joins TRBV4-1 to TRBJ1-1; TRBD1 aligns across 8 bases. The junction had 8 bases not matched to a gene; V was cut back by 4 bases and J by 4 bases. The CDR3 is 15 residues long. CDR1 and CDR2 (germline): MGHRA, YSYEKL. The CDR3 coding sequence is TGCGCCAGCAGCCTCGAGGGACAGGCAAGCACTGAAGCTTTCTTT. This sequence encodes CASSLEGQASTEAFF.

This clone has only one observation. J is TRBJ2-5 and V is TRBV2; 8 positions match TRBD1. Looked up from germline, CDR1 is SNHLY and CDR2 is FYNNEI. V lost 7 bases and J lost 5; bases outside the gene matches: 9. CDR3 length equals 14 residues. The CDR3 here is CASNLGRGLETQYF. CDR3 bases: TGTGCCAGCAATTTGGGCAGGGGGCTGGAGACCCAGTACTTC.

The V and J genes are TRBV9 and TRBJ2-3; 7 nucleotides match TRBD2. This CDR3 contains 14 residues. Germline CDR1 is SGDLS and CDR2 is YYNGEE. V lost 0 bases and J lost 8; bases outside the gene matches: 6. The DNA for the CDR3 is TGTGCCAGCAGCGTAGCGGCGGGGGATGTTACGCAGTATTTT. Amino acid sequence: CASSVAAGDVTQYF.

The rearrangement joins TRBV5-5 to TRBJ1-4, with D perhaps matching TRBD1 (5 bases). The V end lost 8 bases, the J end lost 0 bases, and 14 bases lay between the germline ends. Germline V CDR1 and CDR2: SGHKS, YYEKEE (reference sequence). The CDR3 loop spans 15 amino acids. This CDR3 is CASHGGTATNEKLFF. CDR3 DNA sequence: TGTGCCAGTCATGGGGGGACGGCAACTAATGAAAAACTGTTTTTT.

The V gene is TRBV19, the J gene TRBJ1-1; D is ambiguous. V was clipped by 5 bases and J by 2 bases, with 9 bases between them. This CDR3 contains 13 residues. Germline CDR1 is LNHDA and CDR2 is SQIVND (reference sequence). This CDR3 is CASSGRGNTEAFF. The CDR3 DNA is TGTGCCAGTAGTGGACGGGGAAACACTGAAGCTTTCTTT.

This clone was seen once. CDR3 region: CASYRGGISQPQHF. Here the CDR3 DNA reads TGTGCCAGCTACAGGGGAGGCATCAGTCAGCCCCAGCATTTT. The J gene is TRBJ1-5, the V gene TRBV6-1; TRBD1 matches 7 bases. V gave up 8 bases and J gave up 6 bases; unmatched junction bases: 10. The CDR3 consists of 14 residues. Germline V gene data show CDR1 as MNHNS and CDR2 as SASEGT.

The chain combines TRBV6-5 with TRBJ1-1; weak D call: TRBD1 (6 bases). The germline CDR1 and CDR2 sequences are MNHEY and SVGAGI. The CDR3 covers 16 residues. Trimming took 2 bases from V and 1 from J, leaving 14 bases between them. CDR3 in amino acids: CASSYARGLWNTEAFF. The CDR3 coding sequence is TGTGCCAGCAGTTACGCGCGGGGGCTTTGGAACACTGAAGCTTTCTTT.

This clone was found a few times. The chain uses TRBV5-4 and TRBJ2-7, with unresolved D. This CDR3 comprises 12 residues. Looked up from germline, CDR1 is SGHNT and CDR2 is YYREEE (reference sequence). Trimming removed 2 bases from V and 5 bases from J, with 8 bases in between. The CDR3 reads CASSFDWDEQYF. Here the CDR3 DNA reads TGTGCCAGCAGCTTCGACTGGGACGAGCAGTACTTC.

The chain joins TRBV7-8 to TRBJ2-5; D call uncertain. This CDR3 has 12 residues. Germline CDR1 is SGHVS and CDR2 is FQNEAQ. Trimming took 5 bases from V and 0 from J, leaving 4 bases between them. In DNA form, the CDR3 reads TGTGCCAGCAGCCAAAACCAAGAGACCCAGTACTTC. Translated, it gives CASSQNQETQYF.

The chain employs TRBV2 and TRBJ2-1; D not resolved. Germline loops: CDR1 SNHLY, CDR2 FYNNEI. This CDR3 is 14 amino acids long. V was shortened by 2 bases and J by 9 bases, with 14 bases between the two germline ends. The CDR3 protein is CASSENTGDGEQFF. The CDR3 DNA reads TGTGCCAGCAGTGAAAATACTGGGGATGGTGAGCAGTTCTTC.

CDR3 sequence (DNA): TGTGCTAGTGGTGTCTTCCGGGACCCCGGCCGGGCCGGGGAGCTGTTTTTT. Its protein product is CASGVFRDPGRAGELFF. J is TRBJ2-2 and V is TRBV12-5, with D perhaps being TRBD1 or TRBD2 (5 bases each). V was pared by 5 bases and J by 6 bases, with 22 bases between. Germline CDR1 LGHNT, CDR2 FRNRAP. The CDR3 consists of 17 residues.

Here the CDR3 reads CASSIRLGETQYF. For the CDR3, the DNA is TGTGCCAGTAGTATCCGACTAGGGGAGACCCAGTACTTC. The chain has TRBV19 and TRBJ2-5, with D possibly matching TRBD2 (6 bases). The V gene's germline CDR1 is LNHDA and CDR2 SQIVND (reference sequence). Trimming cost V 3 bases and J 5 bases, with 10 bases left between them. CDR3 length: 13 amino acids.

This sequence joins TRBV11-2 and TRBJ1-1; D unclear. V was trimmed by 4 bases and J by 2 bases, leaving 8 bases between them. Looked up from germline, CDR1 is SGHAT and CDR2 is FQNNGV. This CDR3 contains 13 residues. The CDR3 loop is CASSYWSNTEAFF. In DNA, the CDR3 is TGTGCCAGCAGCTATTGGAGTAACACTGAAGCTTTCTTT.

The rearrangement links TRBV5-8 to TRBJ2-3; 10 bases fit TRBD1. V dropped 4 bases and J dropped 3; count of bases not matched to a gene: 2. Germline V gene data show CDR1 as SGHTS and CDR2 as YDEGEE. This CDR3 has 14 amino acids. The CDR3 reads CASSRGQGTDTQYF. The CDR3 coding sequence is TGTGCCAGCAGCCGGGGACAGGGGACAGATACGCAGTATTTT.

The chain employs TRBV6-1 and TRBJ2-7; 8 bases are a match to TRBD2. CDR1 is MNHNS and CDR2 is SASEGT in the germline V gene. The CDR3 has 14 residues. V dropped 11 bases and J dropped 4; count of bases not matched to a gene: 13. CDR3 amino acids: CAGSEGGGSYEQYF. In DNA, the CDR3 is TGTGCCGGAAGTGAAGGCGGGGGGAGTTACGAGCAGTACTTC.

The gene calls are TRBV6-1 and TRBJ2-1; the D gene is possibly TRBD1 (6 bases). In germline, CDR1 is MNHNS, CDR2 SASEGT. Trimming removed 7 bases from V and 4 bases from J, with 14 bases in between. The CDR3 covers 14 residues. The CDR3 bases are TGTGCCAGCACCCGACAGGTACCTTACAATGAGCAGTTCTTC. Protein sequence: CASTRQVPYNEQFF.

V gene TRBV5-5 combines with J gene TRBJ1-4; no clear D gene. Trimming cost V 3 bases and J 1 base, with 13 bases left between them. The CDR3 runs 16 residues. CDR1 is SGHKS, CDR2 YYEKEE, per germline (reference sequence). CDR3 nucleotides: TGTGCCAGCAGCTCTCGACGCCCACTAACTAATGAAAAACTGTTTTTT. It specifies CASSSRRPLTNEKLFF. The variable domain in full, with the rest retrieved from reference TRBV5-5 and TRBJ1-4, is DAGVTQSPTHLIKTRGQQVTLRCSPISGHKSVSWYQQVLGQGPQFIFQYYEKEERGRGNFPDRFSARQFPNYSSELNVNALLLGDSALYLCASSSRRPLTNEKLFFGSGTQLSVL.